This paragraph reports one T cell receptor (beta chain). Its target is unknown. This entry comes from a study of cytomegalovirus exposure and HLA in healthy donors. Across the whole study: In a previous analysis, approximately 110 million unique TCR beta sequences were found from about 190 million T cells. The study placed less than 90% of its approximately 360 genotyped donors in the Caucasian-associated ancestry cluster. General study results and limits: Common viral pathogens seemed, in a later analysis, to connect with several of the most significant clusters. In a later analysis, a missense DCLRE1C variant was linked to TCR beta V- and J-gene trimming.

Primers included in the PCR were 60 Vbeta and 13 Jbeta primers. Generated by immunoSEQ multiplex PCR, the TCRdb table keeps only in-frame clones and is missing some. The sample has some 98,000 clones, 9.4% seen once. The CDR3 contains 15 residues. Germline V lookup: CDR1 MGHRA, CDR2 YSYEKL. The ends lost 0 bases at V and 4 bases at J; junction bases unmatched: 2. Sequencing was performed on PBMCs. The sequence was obtained from a man aged 50 to 59 in good health and CMV-seropositive. The rearrangement links TRBV4-1 to TRBJ1-5, with 8 bases that match TRBD1. CDR3 protein: CASSQDGQGNQPQHF. The CDR3 DNA is TGCGCCAGCAGCCAAGACGGACAGGGAAATCAGCCCCAGCATTTT.